These 32 T cell receptor beta chains originate from one sample sequenced in a study of identical twins. TCRdb reprocessed the 5' RACE reads with MiXCR, giving one entry per CDR3 protein. Counted here are more than 1.5 million distinct CDR3 sequences, more than 30% occurring once; the ten biggest clones make up roughly 0.3%. Sequenced sample: cord blood. These receptor sequences come from a newborn girl in good health.

There are a few counts of this clonotype. The rearrangement uses TRBV7-2 and TRBJ2-1, with a possible D match to TRBD2 (6 bases). The length of the CDR3 is 14 residues. Germline V gene data show CDR1 as SGHTA and CDR2 as FQGNSA. Between the trimmed V and J ends, which lost 4 bases and 6 bases, there was a span of 13 bases. The CDR3 nucleotides are TGTGCCAGCAGCTCACGACTAGTCGGCAATGAGCAGTTCTTC. Protein product: CASSSRLVGNEQFF.

The V and J genes are TRBV4-2 and TRBJ1-4; D remains ambiguous. Looked up from germline, CDR1 is LGHNA and CDR2 is YNFKEQ. V was shortened by 0 bases and J by 8 bases, with 13 bases between the two germline ends. The CDR3 has 15 amino acids. The CDR3 here is CASSQDRGGVEKLFF. The CDR3 DNA is TGTGCCAGCAGCCAAGATCGCGGAGGCGTCGAAAAACTGTTTTTT.

The chain couples TRBV24-1 to TRBJ1-2; no reliable D call. Trimming removed 3 bases from V and 5 bases from J, with 12 bases in between. Germline values: CDR1 KGHDR, CDR2 SFDVKD. The CDR3 consists of 14 residues. The CDR3 DNA is TGTGCCACCAGTGATACAGACCGTGGGTATGGCTACACCTTC. The encoded protein is CATSDTDRGYGYTF.

J is TRBJ1-2 and V is TRBV29-1, with D unclear. CDR1 is SQVTM and CDR2 is ANQGSEA in the germline V gene. This CDR3 has 14 residues. The V gene lost 0 bases and the J gene lost 6 bases, with 14 bases spanning the gap. The CDR3 protein is CSVEDRSAGNGYTF. The CDR3 DNA follows: TGCAGCGTTGAAGATAGGAGTGCCGGGAATGGCTACACCTTC.

V usage is TRBV4-1 and J usage is TRBJ1-4; tentative D call: TRBD1 (5 bases). Trimming took off 0 bases at V and 8 bases at J, with 13 bases between the two ends. CDR1 is MGHRA, CDR2 YSYEKL, per germline. This CDR3 has 15 residues. The CDR3 nucleotides read TGCGCCAGCAGCCAAGAGGAGGGGTCTGGGGAAAAACTGTTTTTT. It specifies CASSQEEGSGEKLFF.

This clonotype was observed a handful of times. The gene calls are TRBV12-3 or TRBV12-4 and TRBJ2-3; 12 bases fit TRBD1. Trimming at V came to 5 bases and at J to 5 bases, leaving 5 bases not matched to a gene. This CDR3 is built from 15 residues. The CDR3 spells CASSAGQGAGDTQYF. The DNA for the CDR3 is TGTGCCAGCAGTGCGGGACAGGGGGCTGGAGATACGCAGTATTTT.

The V gene is TRBV5-1, the J gene TRBJ2-7; 7 bases align to TRBD2. Trimming at V came to 3 bases and at J to 3 bases, leaving 6 bases not matched to a gene. CDR3 length: 14 amino acids. CDR1 and CDR2 (germline): SGHRS, YFSETQ. The chain's CDR3 is CASSSSGADYEQYF. In nucleotides, the CDR3 is TGCGCCAGCAGCTCGAGCGGGGCCGACTACGAGCAGTACTTC.

This clonotype appeared once. The rearrangement uses TRBV28 and TRBJ2-1, with 7 bases matching TRBD2. CDR3 length: 19 amino acids. From germline, CDR1 is MDHEN and CDR2 SYDVKM. V gave up 0 bases and J gave up 0 bases; unmatched junction bases: 11. The CDR3 DNA reads TGTGCCAGCAGTTTATGTTACCTCCGGACTAGGAGCTCCTACAATGAGCAGTTCTTC. Protein sequence: CASSLCYLRTRSSYNEQFF.

V usage is TRBV11-2 and J usage is TRBJ2-4; D perhaps matches TRBD1 (6 bases). Germline values: CDR1 SGHAT, CDR2 FQNNGV. This CDR3 is built from 18 residues. V was pared by 2 bases and J by 4 bases, with 21 bases between. Here the CDR3 DNA reads TGTGCCAGCAGCTTAACCCCACGTCTTACAGGGACGAAAAACATTCAGTACTTC. It codes for CASSLTPRLTGTKNIQYF.

The chain recombines TRBV6-5 with TRBJ2-1; D might be TRBD2 (5 bases). Per germline, CDR1 MNHEY and CDR2 SVGAGI. The CDR3 has 16 residues. The germline V and J ends were trimmed by 1 base and 5 bases, with 15 bases remaining between them. CDR3 bases: TGTGCCAGCAGTTACTTACGGGAAACCCTAAACAATGAGCAGTTCTTC. It specifies CASSYLRETLNNEQFF.

This clonotype was seen a handful of times. The rearrangement joins TRBV12-3 or TRBV12-4 to TRBJ1-4; 9 bases line up with TRBD1. The CDR3 has 15 amino acids. V lost 5 bases to trimming and J lost 8 bases; unmatched junction nucleotides: 9. The chain's CDR3 is CASSLTGTGWEKLFF. The CDR3, as DNA: TGTGCCAGCAGTCTCACCGGGACAGGGTGGGAAAAACTGTTTTTT.

This clonotype was seen a handful of times. The rearrangement uses TRBV7-9 and TRBJ2-7, with D possibly TRBD2 on 5 matching bases. The germline gives CDR1 SEHNR, CDR2 FQNEAQ (reference sequence). V dropped 8 bases and J dropped 7 bases, with 24 bases sitting between them. This CDR3 is built from 15 residues. CDR3 in DNA: TGTGCCAGCGGTTCCCGAGGACTCTCCTACAATGAGCAGTACTTC. Translation gives CASGSRGLSYNEQYF.

This clonotype appeared a few times. J is TRBJ1-2 and V is TRBV6-6; D might be TRBD1 (5 bases). In germline, CDR1 is MNHNY, CDR2 SVGAGI (reference sequence). The CDR3 extends over 15 amino acids. Trimming pared 3 bases from V and 5 bases from J, leaving 16 bases between. CDR3 protein: CASSYEGSGGYGYTF. As DNA, the CDR3 is TGTGCCAGCAGTTATGAAGGGTCGGGGGGTTATGGCTACACCTTC.

The chain carries TRBV7-6 and TRBJ2-3; TRBD2 aligns across 9 bases. This CDR3 has 15 residues. V shed 5 bases, J shed 4 bases, and the junction held 7 bases outside the gene matches. Germline CDR1 is SGHVS and CDR2 is FNYEAQ. As DNA, the CDR3 is TGTGCCAGCAGCCTGGGGACTAGCATATCAGATACGCAGTATTTT. Translated, it gives CASSLGTSISDTQYF.

This clonotype was seen only a few times. J is TRBJ2-5 and V is TRBV3-1, with a weak D call TRBD2 (6 bases). Germline loops: CDR1 LGHDT, CDR2 YNNKEL (reference sequence). The CDR3 is 14 amino acids. V dropped 2 bases and J dropped 9 bases, with 16 bases sitting between them. CDR3 protein: CASSQPREPWAQYF. The DNA for the CDR3 is TGTGCCAGCAGCCAACCTCGGGAGCCTTGGGCCCAGTACTTC.

This chain connects TRBV12-3 or TRBV12-4 to TRBJ2-2; TRBD2 aligns across 10 bases. This CDR3 comprises 16 residues. After removal of 6 bases from V and 6 bases from J, the junction contained 10 bases not matched to a gene. The CDR3 DNA reads as TGTGCCAGCAGCCCAGCGGGAGGGCCCCCGCCCGGGGAGCTGTTTTTT. As protein: CASSPAGGPPPGELFF.

V is TRBV20-1 and J is TRBJ2-5; D possibly matches TRBD1 or TRBD2 (6 bases each). The CDR3 length is 14 residues. CDR1 DFQATT and CDR2 SNEGSKA come from the germline V gene (reference sequence). V was cut by 0 bases and J by 5 bases, with 13 bases left in between. CDR3 in amino acids: CSARDVRGRETQYF. In DNA, the CDR3 is TGCAGTGCTAGAGATGTCCGGGGGCGGGAGACCCAGTACTTC.

This clonotype was seen repeatedly, ten times or more. The chain carries TRBV4-1 and TRBJ2-4; unclear D gene. The CDR3 length is 12 residues. Germline loops: CDR1 MGHRA, CDR2 YSYEKL. Trimming took off 3 bases at V and 8 bases at J, with 8 bases between the two ends. The CDR3 region is CASSHIADIQYF. CDR3 DNA sequence: TGCGCCAGCAGCCATATTGCGGACATTCAGTACTTC.

The chain has TRBV27 and TRBJ2-5; tentatively, D is TRBD2 (5 bases). Looked up from germline, CDR1 is MNHEY and CDR2 is SMNVEV (reference sequence). The CDR3 has 13 amino acids. Trimming removed 2 bases at V and 11 bases at J, with 15 bases between. The CDR3 DNA reads TGTGCCAGCAGTTTAGCTAGCTCAGCTGAGCAGTACTTC. It codes for CASSLASSAEQYF.

The V gene is TRBV20-1, the J gene TRBJ1-5, with 9 bases aligning to TRBD1. The germline CDR1 and CDR2 sequences are DFQATT and SNEGSKA (reference sequence). The CDR3 has 18 amino acids. With V trimmed by 1 base and J by 0 bases, 10 bases remained unmatched. CDR3 in DNA: TGCAGTGCTAGAGTGAGGACAGGGGCTAACCTTAGCAATCAGCCCCAGCATTTT. Translating gives CSARVRTGANLSNQPQHF.

The CDR3 loop reads CSASPGEKLFF. The DNA of the CDR3 is TGCAGTGCTAGTCCCGGTGAAAAACTGTTTTTT. The J gene is TRBJ1-4, the V gene TRBV20-1; D unresolved. The ends were cut back, 3 bases at V and 7 bases at J, with 6 bases in the middle. Germline CDR1 is DFQATT and CDR2 is SNEGSKA (reference sequence). The CDR3 spans 11 residues.

This sequence joins TRBV12-3 or TRBV12-4 and TRBJ2-1; tentative D call: TRBD2 (6 bases). The V end lost 1 base, the J end lost 13 bases, and 29 bases lay between the germline ends. The CDR3 sequence is 18 residues long. CDR3 in amino acids: CASSLDRGGLPWSETQFF. DNA for the CDR3: TGTGCCAGCAGTTTAGATCGAGGAGGGCTGCCCTGGTCAGAGACCCAGTTCTTC.

This clonotype was counted a few times. The chain carries TRBV3-1 and TRBJ2-3; 9 bases line up with TRBD2. Germline V gene data show CDR1 as LGHDT and CDR2 as YNNKEL (reference sequence). This CDR3 has 19 amino acids. V lost 1 base and J lost 3; bases outside the gene matches: 14. The CDR3 sequence: CASSQAERGAPSRTDTQYF. Written as DNA, the CDR3 is TGTGCCAGCAGCCAAGCTGAGCGGGGGGCACCCTCTAGGACAGATACGCAGTATTTT.

This clonotype was recorded many times. This chain joins TRBV27 and TRBJ2-7; 7 positions agree with TRBD1. This CDR3 region has 17 residues. CDR1 and CDR2 (germline): MNHEY, SMNVEV (reference sequence). The ends lost 0 bases at V and 0 bases at J; junction bases unmatched: 8. This chain's CDR3 is CASSLSMGTAYSYEQYF. The CDR3 bases are TGTGCCAGCAGTTTATCGATGGGGACAGCCTACTCCTACGAGCAGTACTTC.

The V gene is TRBV6-5, the J gene TRBJ1-2; possible D gene TRBD1, 5 bases. Trimming left V 4 bases short and J 4 bases short, with 13 bases between. There are 14 residues in the CDR3. Germline V gives CDR1 MNHEY, CDR2 SVGAGI. The CDR3 region is CASSSVGGAYGYTF. CDR3 bases: TGTGCCAGCAGTTCTGTCGGCGGGGCCTATGGCTACACCTTC.

Only a few counts were recorded for this clonotype. V and J are TRBV4-1 and TRBJ1-1; 9 nucleotides match TRBD1. Germline CDR1 and CDR2: MGHRA and YSYEKL. After removal of 4 bases from V and 1 base from J, the junction contained 7 bases not matched to a gene. The CDR3 consists of 16 residues. CDR3 DNA sequence: TGCGCCAGCAGCCGGGTACCGGGACAGGGGAACACTGAAGCTTTCTTT. Amino acid sequence: CASSRVPGQGNTEAFF.

The V and J genes are TRBV7-2 and TRBJ1-5, with 9 nucleotides matching TRBD1. Per the germline V gene, CDR1 is SGHTA and CDR2 is FQGNSA. The CDR3 spans 16 residues. The ends lost 6 bases at V and 3 bases at J; junction bases unmatched: 9. CDR3 residues: CASSLIGTGNNQPQHF. The CDR3 nucleotides read TGTGCCAGCAGTCTAATCGGGACAGGGAACAATCAGCCCCAGCATTTT.

This clonotype has only a few counts. CDR3 amino acids: CRPSRPAGGRFYNEQFF. The CDR3 region has the DNA TGCAGACCTTCTCGCCCAGCGGGAGGGCGTTTCTACAATGAGCAGTTCTTC. The gene calls are TRBV20-1 and TRBJ2-1; 10 bases align to TRBD2. The CDR3 totals 17 residues. The germline V gene has CDR1 DFQATT and CDR2 SNEGSKA (reference sequence).

V gene TRBV5-1 combines with J gene TRBJ2-1, with 8 positions matching TRBD2. With 7 bases clipped from V and 2 bases from J, the junction kept 11 bases outside the gene matches. Germline CDR1 is SGHRS and CDR2 is YFSETQ. The CDR3 is 16 amino acids. CDR3 DNA sequence: TGCGCCAGCGACTTTTCGGGGGGGGCCCCCTACAATGAGCAGTTCTTC. Its translation is CASDFSGGAPYNEQFF.

The genes are TRBV25-1 and TRBJ1-4; tentative D call: TRBD1 (5 bases). Trimming took 1 base from V and 8 from J, leaving 23 bases between them. CDR1 and CDR2 (germline): MGHDK, SYGVNS. The CDR3 totals 18 residues. CDR3 amino acids: CASSELWGEGKGDEKLFF. In nucleotides, the CDR3 is TGTGCCAGCAGTGAATTGTGGGGGGAGGGGAAAGGAGACGAAAAACTGTTTTTT.

This clonotype was counted between two and nine times. The genes are TRBV7-9 and TRBJ2-5; D uncertain. CDR3 length equals 13 residues. Trimming took 0 bases from V and 11 from J, leaving 13 bases between them. Germline loops: CDR1 SEHNR, CDR2 FQNEAQ (reference sequence). The CDR3 loop is CASSLAPFNEQYF. The CDR3 coding sequence is TGTGCCAGCAGCTTAGCGCCCTTCAATGAGCAGTACTTC. The entire variable domain, with the rest obtained from reference TRBV7-9 and TRBJ2-5, is as follows: DTGVSQNPRHKITKRGQNVTFRCDPISEHNRLYWYRQTLGQGPEFLTYFQNEAQLEKSRLLSDRFSAERPKGSFSTLEIQRTEQGDSAMYLCASSLAPFNEQYFGPGTRLLVL.

This clonotype has only a few counts. At one boundary the junction diverges from the germline segment, which might be a read error. The chain is built from TRBV12-3 or TRBV12-4 and TRBJ2-3; perhaps D is TRBD1 or TRBD2 (5 bases each). This CDR3 region has 13 residues. In DNA, the CDR3 is TGTGCCAGCAGTCCCCCTAGCACAGGTACGCAGTATTTT. It yields the protein CASSPPSTGTQYF.